The rows below give T cell receptor beta chains drawn from one sample of a study of radiotherapy plus CTLA-4 blockade in lung cancer. Only in-frame clones appear in the TCRdb table, and some are missing; sequencing was by immunoSEQ multiplex PCR. The repertoire holds roughly 110,000 clones, roughly four fifths seen once, with roughly 3.1% in the top ten. Sequenced here: peripheral blood, sampled from a patient treated with radiotherapy plus ipilimumab. Every receptor here comes from a human donor with non-small cell lung cancer that progressed on radiotherapy plus ipilimumab. Some clones in this sample may be carry-over from other donors' samples. Each CDR3 is given with its conserved first and last residue. A D gene is named only where the DNA matches it firmly. Clone size, where shown, is once, few, many, or a class for clones that have expanded.

clone_size	cdr3_length	v_call	j_call	d_call	cdr3_aa	cdr3_nt
NA	17	TRBV5-1	TRBJ1-4	TRBD1	CASSPRGQQATNEKLFF	TGCGCCAGCAGCCCCCGGGGACAGCAAGCAACTAATGAAAAACTGTTTTTT
NA	12	TRBV28	TRBJ1-1	NA	CASIGAFTEAFF	TGTGCCAGCATAGGGGCATTCACTGAAGCTTTCTTT
NA	14	TRBV9	TRBJ1-1	NA	CASRRDLMNTEAFF	TGTGCCAGCAGGCGGGATCTAATGAACACTGAAGCTTTCTTT
NA	13	TRBV4-3	TRBJ2-2	NA	CASSQEPTGELFF	TGCGCCAGCAGCCAAGAGCCAACCGGGGAGCTGTTTTTT
NA	15	TRBV5-1	TRBJ1-2	NA	CASSSLDGISYGYTF	TGCGCCAGCAGCTCTCTGGACGGAATTAGCTATGGCTACACCTTC
NA	13	TRBV5-1	TRBJ1-2	NA	CASSFGGARGYTF	TGCGCCAGCAGCTTCGGAGGGGCTCGGGGCTACACCTTC
NA	12	TRBV7-2	TRBJ1-2	TRBD1	CASSRTGDGYTF	TGTGCCAGCAGCCGGACAGGGGACGGCTACACCTTC
NA	11	TRBV19	TRBJ2-7	NA	CASSSGMGQYF	TGTGCCAGTAGTAGCGGGATGGGGCAGTACTTC
NA	15	TRBV28	TRBJ2-1	TRBD2	CASKGGGGVYNEQFF	TGTGCCAGCAAGGGAGGCGGGGGAGTTTACAATGAGCAGTTCTTC
NA	13	TRBV5-1	TRBJ1-6	NA	CASSLETNSPLHF	TGCGCCAGCAGCTTGGAGACCAATTCACCCCTCCACTTT
NA	14	TRBV6-1	TRBJ1-3	TRBD1	CASNRQGKGNTIYF	TGTGCCAGCAATAGACAGGGCAAAGGAAACACCATATATTTT
NA	19	TRBV5-1	TRBJ2-5	TRBD2	CASSLGVASGATYQETQYF	TGCGCCAGCAGCTTGGGAGTGGCTAGCGGGGCTACGTACCAAGAGACCCAGTACTTC
NA	14	TRBV5-4	TRBJ1-2	NA	CASSLGIPPYGYTF	TGTGCCAGCAGCTTGGGGATACCCCCGTATGGCTACACCTTC
NA	15	TRBV28	TRBJ1-2	NA	CASSSSGASGDGYTF	TGTGCCAGCAGTTCCTCAGGGGCATCTGGTGATGGCTACACCTTC
few	16	TRBV7-2	TRBJ1-2	NA	CASSPFARGTSRGYTF	TGTGCCAGCAGCCCATTCGCCCGAGGGACCTCTCGGGGCTACACCTTC
NA	13	TRBV6-5	TRBJ2-2	NA	CASLAGRDGELFF	TGTGCCAGCCTAGCAGGGCGGGACGGGGAGCTGTTTTTT
NA	14	TRBV9	TRBJ2-5	NA	CASSVVGGSETQYF	TGTGCCAGCAGCGTAGTGGGGGGATCGGAGACCCAGTACTTC
NA	17	TRBV7-9	TRBJ2-2	NA	CASSLSLEVSGTGELFF	TGTGCCAGCAGCTTAAGTCTTGAGGTTAGCGGCACCGGGGAGCTGTTTTTT
few	18	TRBV4-2	TRBJ2-6	NA	CASSQVAGIRTGANVLTF	TGTGCCAGCAGCCAAGTCGCAGGGATCCGAACTGGGGCCAACGTCCTGACTTTC
NA	18	TRBV7-9	TRBJ2-6	TRBD1	CASSYGGRGQGGANVLTF	TGTGCCAGCAGCTACGGAGGCAGGGGGCAAGGTGGGGCCAACGTCCTGACTTTC
NA	15	TRBV7-9	TRBJ1-6	NA	CASSEFDSSRSPLHF	TGTGCCAGCAGCGAGTTTGACAGTTCCCGTTCACCCCTCCACTTT
NA	16	TRBV19	TRBJ2-7	NA	CASSVVGTKSSYEQYF	TGTGCCAGTAGTGTAGTCGGGACCAAAAGCTCCTACGAGCAGTACTTC
NA	17	TRBV9	TRBJ2-1	TRBD2	CASSESIGTSGGLEQFF	TGTGCCAGCAGCGAATCGATCGGGACTAGCGGGGGGCTTGAGCAGTTCTTC
NA	13	TRBV5-4	TRBJ2-2	NA	CASSFLGTGELFF	TGTGCCAGCAGCTTCCTTGGCACCGGGGAGCTGTTTTTT
NA	15	TRBV4-3	TRBJ2-7	TRBD2	CASSRGTSGFYEQYF	TGCGCCAGCAGCCGCGGGACTAGCGGCTTCTACGAGCAGTACTTC
NA	12	TRBV29-1	TRBJ1-1	NA	CSGAGGGPEAFF	TGCAGCGGGGCGGGGGGCGGACCTGAAGCTTTCTTT
NA	15	TRBV6-1	TRBJ1-5	TRBD1	CASSRRTGGNQPQHF	TGTGCCAGCAGTCGTCGGACAGGGGGCAATCAGCCCCAGCATTTT
NA	13	TRBV6-1	TRBJ2-7	NA	CASADVNSYEQYF	TGTGCCAGCGCGGACGTCAACTCCTACGAGCAGTACTTC
NA	15	TRBV14	TRBJ2-7	TRBD1	CASSQYRTGTYEQYF	TGTGCCAGCAGCCAATACCGGACAGGGACCTACGAGCAGTACTTC
NA	15	TRBV5-1	TRBJ2-5	TRBD2	CASSFSLAGGETQYF	TGCGCCAGCAGCTTTTCCTTAGCGGGGGGAGAGACCCAGTACTTC
NA	15	TRBV4-3	TRBJ1-4	NA	CASSLARANNEKLFF	TGCGCCAGCAGCCTGGCACGGGCGAATAATGAAAAACTGTTTTTT
few	17	TRBV7-9	TRBJ2-2	NA	CASSLGFWGSNTGELFF	TGTGCCAGCAGCTTAGGATTTTGGGGGTCGAACACCGGGGAGCTGTTTTTT
NA	16	TRBV7-6	TRBJ1-2	TRBD1	CASSFRDRGTNYGYTF	TGTGCCAGCAGCTTCCGGGACAGGGGGACTAACTATGGCTACACCTTC
NA	14	TRBV5-1	TRBJ1-4	NA	CASSREATNEKLFF	TGCGCCAGCAGCAGGGAGGCAACTAATGAAAAACTGTTTTTT
few	15	TRBV4-1	TRBJ2-2	TRBD1	CASSHGTGNTGELFF	TGCGCCAGCAGCCATGGGACAGGTAACACCGGGGAGCTGTTTTTT
NA	13	TRBV7-2	TRBJ1-3	NA	CASSWRVGNTIYF	TGTGCCAGCAGCTGGCGAGTAGGGAACACCATATATTTT
few	15	TRBV4-3	TRBJ1-2	NA	CASSQGWAANYGYTF	TGCGCCAGCAGCCAAGGTTGGGCAGCCAACTATGGCTACACCTTC
NA	15	TRBV18	TRBJ2-5	TRBD1	CASSDGQGGSETQYF	TGTGCCAGCTCAGACGGACAGGGAGGATCGGAGACCCAGTACTTC
NA	14	TRBV4-1	TRBJ2-7	NA	CASSQDDRFYEQYF	TGCGCCAGCAGCCAAGACGACAGATTCTACGAGCAGTACTTC
NA	14	TRBV19	TRBJ2-7	NA	CASSPPHLRYEQYF	TGTGCCAGTAGTCCGCCTCACCTTCGCTACGAGCAGTACTTC
NA	16	TRBV7-2	TRBJ2-3	TRBD1	CASSARDSSWADTQYF	TGTGCCAGCAGCGCCCGGGACAGCTCATGGGCAGATACGCAGTATTTT
NA	12	TRBV12-5	TRBJ1-3	NA	CASGGARDTIYF	TGTGCAAGCGGGGGGGCTCGGGACACCATATATTTT
NA	15	TRBV5-5	TRBJ2-7	NA	CASSLSQALSYEQYF	TGTGCCAGCAGCTTGTCCCAGGCCCTCTCCTACGAGCAGTACTTC
NA	13	TRBV6-6	TRBJ1-1	NA	CASSYFRESEAFF	TGTGCCAGCAGTTACTTCAGGGAGAGTGAAGCTTTCTTT
NA	15	TRBV19	TRBJ1-4	TRBD1	CASSRAKQQGRKLFF	TGTGCCAGTAGCCGCGCAAAACAACAGGGGAGAAAACTGTTTTTT
NA	15	TRBV4-3	TRBJ1-3	NA	CASSLAGFSGNTIYF	TGCGCCAGCAGCCTGGCGGGCTTCTCTGGAAACACCATATATTTT
NA	15	TRBV27	TRBJ1-1	NA	CASSLAGALGTEAFF	TGTGCCAGCAGTTTGGCGGGGGCACTGGGCACTGAAGCTTTCTTT
NA	16	TRBV5-1	TRBJ2-5	TRBD2	CASSSVGTSGVETQYF	TGCGCCAGCAGCTCGGTCGGGACTAGTGGTGTGGAGACCCAGTACTTC
NA	14	TRBV6-1	TRBJ1-4	TRBD1	CASSEDRVDEKLFF	TGTGCCAGCAGTGAGGACAGGGTCGATGAAAAACTGTTTTTT
NA	18	TRBV4-2	TRBJ2-3	NA	CASSQETRGGLAADTQYF	TGTGCCAGCAGCCAAGAGACCCGGGGCGGTCTTGCGGCAGATACGCAGTATTTT
NA	17	TRBV29-1	TRBJ1-1	TRBD1	CSVEDRGHSQSNTEAFF	TGCAGCGTTGAAGATAGGGGGCACAGTCAGTCGAACACTGAAGCTTTCTTT
NA	14	TRBV7-2	TRBJ2-2	TRBD1	CASSLTGGTGELFF	TGTGCCAGCAGCTTAACAGGGGGGACCGGGGAGCTGTTTTTT
NA	16	TRBV6-5	TRBJ2-7	NA	CASSYHPGMGSYEQYF	TGTGCCAGCAGTTACCATCCAGGGATGGGCTCCTACGAGCAGTACTTC
many	16	TRBV28	TRBJ1-2	NA	CASSLGIRGFHYGYTF	TGTGCCAGCAGTCTAGGCATCCGGGGGTTTCACTATGGCTACACCTTC
NA	16	TRBV19	TRBJ1-2	NA	CASSIGSRGANYGYTF	TGTGCCAGTAGTATAGGGAGTCGGGGAGCTAACTATGGCTACACCTTC